Shown below are 9 T cell receptor beta chains from a single sample sequenced in a study of CD8 T cells in ankylosing spondylitis. TCRdb used MiXCR to reprocess the 5' RACE reads, holding one entry per CDR3 protein. The sample has 150,000 to 200,000 distinct CDR3 sequences; about 18% are singletons. The sequencing sample was made of blood, either unsorted or a sorted T cell fraction (not recorded which). The receptors were sampled from a male donor with ankylosing spondylitis or in good health (not recorded which).

There are many counts of this clonotype. The chain joins TRBV24-1 to TRBJ2-5; no firm D call. The CDR3 sequence is 17 residues long. CDR1 and CDR2 from the germline V gene are KGHDR and SFDVKD. Trimming stripped 0 bases from V and 0 bases from J, with 13 bases between. CDR3 bases: TGTGCCACCAGTGATTTGCAAACCGGACCCTACCAAGAGACCCAGTACTTC. The encoded protein is CATSDLQTGPYQETQYF.

This clonotype has a handful of counts. The chain recombines TRBV28 with TRBJ2-2; D not resolved. Trimming cost V 5 bases and J 8 bases, with 9 bases left between them. This CDR3 is 12 amino acids long. Germline lookup yields CDR1 MDHEN and CDR2 SYDVKM. CDR3 DNA: TGTGCCAGCAGTCGGCCCGGAGGGGAGCTGTTTTTT. Its translation: CASSRPGGELFF.

This clonotype was found many times. Here the CDR3 reads CASGLKAIAASTDTQYF. The DNA of the CDR3 is TGTGCTAGTGGTTTAAAGGCCATAGCGGCTAGCACAGATACGCAGTATTTT. This chain links TRBV12-5 with TRBJ2-3, with D perhaps matching TRBD2 (6 bases). V lost 3 bases, J lost 0 bases, and 16 bases lay in between. CDR3 size: 17 residues. CDR1 LGHNT and CDR2 FRNRAP come from the germline V gene.

For this clonotype: A much larger clone lies one base from this, so it may be a read error. The chain couples TRBV7-9 to TRBJ2-7; no clear D. The germline V gene encodes CDR1 SEHNR and CDR2 FQNEAQ (reference sequence). The ends were cut back, 1 base at V and 3 bases at J, with 7 bases in the middle. This CDR3 region has 13 residues. The CDR3 protein is CASSLEQIYEQYF. DNA for the CDR3: TGTGCCAGCAGCTTAGAACAGATCTACGAGCAGTACTTC.

This clonotype was detected a few times. This rearrangement joins TRBV11-1 to TRBJ2-1, with 9 bases aligning to TRBD1. The CDR3 is made up of 15 amino acids. The ends lost 7 bases at V and 8 bases at J; junction bases unmatched: 12. The germline gives CDR1 SGHAT, CDR2 FQDESV (reference sequence). The DNA of the CDR3 is TGTGCCAGCAACCATGAGGGGACAGGGTTGGATGAGCAGTTCTTC. This sequence encodes CASNHEGTGLDEQFF. The full variable domain, in which reference TRBV11-1 and TRBJ2-1 provide the parts outside the CDR3, is EAEVAQSPRYKITEKSQAVAFWCDPISGHATLYWYRQILGQGPELLVQFQDESVVDDSQLPKDRFSAERLKGVDSTLKIQPAELGDSAMYLCASNHEGTGLDEQFFGPGTRLTVL.

The rearrangement joins TRBV20-1 to TRBJ1-6, with 8 bases that match TRBD1. The CDR3 length is 15 residues. V was clipped by 2 bases and J by 10 bases; unmatched bases: 10. The germline V gene encodes CDR1 DFQATT and CDR2 SNEGSKA (reference sequence). For the CDR3, the DNA is TGCAGTGCTAGAAAAGAGGACAGGGTGGAATCACCCCTCCACTTT. Translated, it gives CSARKEDRVESPLHF.

This clonotype was observed at least ten times. The chain recombines TRBV19 with TRBJ1-1, with D possibly being TRBD1 (5 bases). Deletions cut 5 bases from V and 0 bases from J, with 13 bases between. Germline assignment: CDR1 LNHDA and CDR2 SQIVND (reference sequence). This CDR3 has 15 residues. The CDR3 region is CASSSNRLMNTEAFF. The CDR3 DNA reads TGTGCCAGTAGTTCCAACAGGCTTATGAACACTGAAGCTTTCTTT.

Note on this clonotype: A much larger clonotype is one base distant, so this may be a read error. The V and J genes are TRBV5-1 and TRBJ2-1; the match to TRBD1 covers 7 bases. Germline V lookup: CDR1 SGHRS, CDR2 YFSETQ. The CDR3 runs 16 residues. The CDR3 region has the DNA TGCGCCAGCAGCTTGGCCGATAGGGGGCTCTACACTGAGCAGTTCTTC. Protein: CASSLADRGLYTEQFF.

This clonotype occurred many times. The chain is built from TRBV7-2 and TRBJ2-1; D remains unclear. Trimming shortened V by 7 bases and J by 10 bases, and 14 bases separated the two germline ends. In germline, CDR1 is SGHTA, CDR2 FQGNSA. The CDR3 covers 12 residues. CDR3 region: CASTYGPGEQFF. CDR3 DNA sequence: TGTGCCAGCACTTACGGACCCGGGGAGCAGTTCTTC.